This passage covers 8 T cell receptor beta chains from one sample sequenced in a study of long-term antiretroviral therapy in people with HIV. The assay, immunoSEQ v3.0, was run at survey level. Profiled with immunoSEQ multiplex PCR; TCRdb holds only in-frame clones, not every one. The sample includes tens of thousands of clones, more than 75% of them seen just once. This sample comprised unsorted PBMCs, obtained 0.5 years after starting antiretroviral therapy. The receptors shown here come from a woman in her forties with HIV.

The table lists this clone with a few counts. The J gene is TRBJ2-2, the V gene TRBV15; D possibly corresponds to TRBD1 (6 bases). Germline V lookup: CDR1 LNHNV, CDR2 YYDKDF (reference sequence). Trimming stripped 1 base from V and 5 bases from J, with 11 bases between. The CDR3 contains 15 residues. CDR3 DNA sequence: TGTGCCACCAGCAGAGGGCTCGGGACAACCGGGGAGCTGTTTTTT. It yields the protein CATSRGLGTTGELFF.

This clone came up a few times. This sequence joins TRBV10-3 and TRBJ1-6, with D uncertain. V lost 11 bases to trimming and J lost 9 bases, with 17 bases between them. This CDR3 comprises 13 residues. CDR1 and CDR2 (germline): ENHRY, SYGVKD. The CDR3 bases are TGTGCCCTCCGTAAGGATCAAACTTCACCCCTCCACTTT. Translated: CALRKDQTSPLHF.

CDR3 sequence reads: CASTPGLAGVEQFF. CDR3 sequence (DNA): TGTGCCAGCACCCCCGGACTAGCGGGGGTTGAGCAGTTCTTC. The chain links TRBV6-6 to TRBJ2-1; 13 bases map to TRBD2. The CDR3 extends over 14 amino acids. Trimming removed 7 bases from V and 9 bases from J; junction bases left unmatched: 6. Germline V gene lookup returns CDR1 MNHNY and CDR2 SVGAGI (reference sequence).

This clone is labeled medium-sized (0.01 to 0.1%). The V and J genes are TRBV4-3 and TRBJ1-5, with a weak D call TRBD1 (5 bases). This CDR3 contains 20 residues. V was clipped by 0 bases and J by 1 base, with 22 bases between them. Germline V lookup: CDR1 LGHNA, CDR2 YSLEER. In DNA, the CDR3 is TGCGCCAGCAGCCAAGATAAGACCCACACAGGTTGGTCAAGCAATCAGCCCCAGCATTTT. It translates to CASSQDKTHTGWSSNQPQHF.

The chain couples TRBV6-1 to TRBJ2-7, with D possibly called TRBD1 or TRBD2 (6 bases each). The V gene lost 6 bases and the J gene lost 6 bases, with 15 bases spanning the gap. CDR1 and CDR2 from the germline V gene are MNHNS and SASEGT. The CDR3 runs 13 residues. The CDR3 here is CASSREGGFEQYF. CDR3 nucleotide sequence: TGTGCCAGCAGCCGAGAGGGGGGATTCGAGCAGTACTTC.

V gene TRBV10-3 combines with J gene TRBJ2-7, with 7 bases aligning to TRBD1. This CDR3 has 14 amino acids. Germline V gene data show CDR1 as ENHRY and CDR2 as SYGVKD. V dropped 4 bases and J dropped 1; count of bases not matched to a gene: 4. As DNA, the CDR3 is TGTGCCATCAGTGGACAGGGTCAATCCTACGAGCAGTACTTC. Translating gives CAISGQGQSYEQYF.

The genes are TRBV2 and TRBJ2-2; D ambiguous. The V end lost 4 bases, the J end lost 1 base, and 4 bases lay between the germline ends. Germline-derived CDR1 and CDR2 are SNHLY and FYNNEI. The CDR3 length is 13 residues. The CDR3 is CASSGLNTGELFF. CDR3 sequence (DNA): TGTGCCAGCAGTGGTCTGAACACCGGGGAGCTGTTTTTT. Full variable domain (outside the CDR3, taken from reference TRBV2 and TRBJ2-2): EPEVTQTPSHQVTQMGQEVILRCVPISNHLYFYWYRQILGQKVEFLVSFYNNEISEKSEIFDDQFSVERPDGSNFTLKIRSTKLEDSAMYFCASSGLNTGELFFGEGSRLTVL.

The rearrangement joins TRBV5-1 to TRBJ2-5; TRBD2 agrees at 9 bases. CDR1 is SGHRS and CDR2 is YFSETQ in the germline V gene. CDR3 size: 15 residues. J was trimmed by 5 bases and V by 1 base; bases with no gene match: 6. For the CDR3, the DNA is TGCGCCAGCAGCTTGTTCGGCGGGGGGGCCGAGACCCAGTACTTC. Translating it yields CASSLFGGGAETQYF.